This TCR beta chain was identified in a study of blood T cell repertoires in COVID-19. CDR1 MGHDK and CDR2 SYGVNS come from the germline V gene. The CDR3 loop spans 14 amino acids. The germline V and J ends were trimmed by 1 base and 3 bases, with 9 bases remaining between them. TCRdb keeps only in-frame clones here, not all; method: immunoSEQ multiplex PCR. The sample shows 150,000 to 200,000 clones, roughly 90% of them seen only once. The sequence was collected from a man in his fifties with acute or convalescent COVID-19. The sample comprised peripheral blood. The genes are TRBV25-1 and TRBJ2-5; D is perhaps TRBD1 (5 bases). The CDR3 region is CASSEWTQEETQYF. In DNA, the CDR3 is TGTGCCAGCAGTGAATGGACACAAGAAGAGACCCAGTACTTC.